This is a list of T cell receptor beta chains from one sample in a study of radiotherapy plus CTLA-4 blockade in lung cancer. Sequencing used immunoSEQ multiplex PCR; TCRdb keeps in-frame clones, though not all of them. Seen here are approximately 94,000 clones, around 83% observed once, and the top ten hold about 26%. The sample in question was peripheral blood, obtained from a patient treated with radiotherapy plus ipilimumab. These receptors were taken from a human donor with non-small cell lung cancer that progressed on radiotherapy plus ipilimumab. CDR3s include the opening cysteine and the closing phenylalanine or tryptophan. The D gene is left open where the match is weak. Clone size appears in some rows only: once, few, many, or a class for an expanded clone.

J gene | D gene | CDR3 length | V gene | clone size | CDR3 DNA | CDR3 protein
TRBJ1-1 | - | 13 | TRBV7-3 | once | TGTGCCAGCAGCCTATCTTTGAACACTGAAGCTTTCTTT | CASSLSLNTEAFF
TRBJ2-1 | - | 13 | TRBV4-2 | - | TGTGCCAGCAGCCTAGGACTTGGGAATGAGCAGTTCTTC | CASSLGLGNEQFF
TRBJ1-4 | - | 14 | TRBV4-1 | - | TGCGCCAGCAGCCAAGGTAGCAGGATTGAAAAACTGTTTTTT | CASSQGSRIEKLFF
TRBJ1-5 | - | 14 | TRBV9 | - | TGTGCCAGCAGCGTAGCGCCAGACAATCAGCCCCAGCATTTT | CASSVAPDNQPQHF
TRBJ1-2 | - | 13 | TRBV6-6 | - | TGTGCCAGCAGTTACTCAGCTAACTATGGCTACACCTTC | CASSYSANYGYTF
TRBJ2-5 | - | 13 | TRBV27 | few | TGTGCCAGCAGGGACGGGAACCAAGAGACCCAGTACTTC | CASRDGNQETQYF
TRBJ1-1 | - | 14 | TRBV11-2 | - | TGTGCCAGCAGCTTAGCAAGCAGGGGCGCTGAAGCCTTCTTT | CASSLASRGAEAFF
TRBJ2-2 | TRBD1 | 16 | TRBV4-1 | - | TGCGCCAGCAGCCAAGTCGGACAGGGAGGAACCGGGGAGCTGTTTTTT | CASSQVGQGGTGELFF
TRBJ2-1 | - | 15 | TRBV5-1 | - | TGCGCCAGCAGGGGGACGGGGGAACGCTACAATGAGCAGTTCTTC | CASRGTGERYNEQFF
TRBJ1-1 | TRBD1 | 15 | TRBV5-1 | - | TGCGCCAGCACCCTCGGACAGGGCGGGTTCACTGAAGCTTTCTTT | CASTLGQGGFTEAFF
TRBJ1-3 | TRBD1 | 20 | TRBV5-1 | - | TGCGCCAGCAGTCGGATTGCCGGGACAGGGAAGTTAGCCTCTGGAAACACCATATATTTT | CASSRIAGTGKLASGNTIYF
TRBJ2-2 | TRBD1 | 15 | TRBV28 | - | TGTGCCAGCAGCCAAAGCGGACAGGGGGCCGGGGAGCTGTTTTTT | CASSQSGQGAGELFF
TRBJ1-2 | - | 16 | TRBV4-1 | few | TGCGCCAGCAGCCTTGGGGGTCCTTTGAGAGACTATGGCTACACCTTC | CASSLGGPLRDYGYTF
TRBJ2-5 | - | 14 | TRBV5-4 | - | TGTGCCAGCAGCTTGGGCGGTAATCAAGAGACCCAGTACTTC | CASSLGGNQETQYF
TRBJ1-1 | TRBD1 | 16 | TRBV5-4 | - | TGTGCCAGCAGCTTTTCCCTGACCGACAGGGCCACTGAAGCTTTCTTT | CASSFSLTDRATEAFF
TRBJ2-7 | TRBD2 | 15 | TRBV28 | few | TGTGCCACCTCATTCGCTAGCGGGGGTGTCTACGAGCAGTACTTC | CATSFASGGVYEQYF
TRBJ2-3 | TRBD2 | 15 | TRBV30 | - | TGTGCCTGGAGTGAAGCGGGATCTAGCACAGATACGCAGTATTTT | CAWSEAGSSTDTQYF
TRBJ2-2 | - | 13 | TRBV30 | - | TGTGCCTGGATTCACCTGAACACCGGGGAGCTGTTTTTT | CAWIHLNTGELFF
TRBJ2-1 | - | 15 | TRBV18 | few | TGTGCCAGCTCACCACCTTCGGTCATCTTCAATGAGCAGTTCTTC | CASSPPSVIFNEQFF
TRBJ2-7 | - | 16 | TRBV4-1 | once | TGCGCCAGCAGCCAAGTTGGGGACCCAGGCGTCTACGAGCAGTACTTC | CASSQVGDPGVYEQYF
TRBJ2-3 | TRBD1 | 16 | TRBV5-4 | - | TGTGCCAGCAGCCTTTATCCGGGACAGGGGACAGATACGCAGTATTTT | CASSLYPGQGTDTQYF
TRBJ2-3 | TRBD2 | 15 | TRBV29-1 | - | TGCAGCGTTTTAAGGACTAGCGGGAGAACAGATACGCAGTATTTT | CSVLRTSGRTDTQYF
TRBJ2-7 | TRBD2 | 15 | TRBV11-2 | - | TGTGCCAGCAGCGAGACTAGCGGGACAACCTACGAGCAGTACTTC | CASSETSGTTYEQYF
TRBJ2-7 | - | 13 | TRBV9 | once | TGTGCCAGCAGCGTAGTTCCGGGCTACGAGCAGTACTTC | CASSVVPGYEQYF
TRBJ2-1 | TRBD2 | 15 | TRBV6-1 | - | TGTGCCAGCAGCGCTACTAGCGGGAGGGCCAATGAGCAGTTCTTC | CASSATSGRANEQFF
TRBJ1-3 | - | 15 | TRBV25-1 | - | TGTGCCAGCAGTGACGCGGGAATCTCTGGAAACACCATATATTTT | CASSDAGISGNTIYF
TRBJ2-1 | TRBD2 | 13 | TRBV6-1 | - | TGTGCCAGCGGACTAGCGAGCTACAATGAGCAGTTCTTC | CASGLASYNEQFF
TRBJ1-1 | - | 17 | TRBV28 | - | TGTGCCAGCAAGAAAGGGGGGACGCCGTCCACGAACACTGAAGCTTTCTTT | CASKKGGTPSTNTEAFF
TRBJ1-2 | - | 15 | TRBV16 | - | TGTGCCAGCAGCCCCCTTACAGGGATGTACTATGGCTACACCTTC | CASSPLTGMYYGYTF
TRBJ2-1 | - | 11 | TRBV28 | - | TGTGCCAGCAACCAGTGGGATGAGCAGTTCTTC | CASNQWDEQFF
TRBJ2-3 | TRBD2 | 14 | TRBV5-1 | - | TGCGCCAGCAGCTCAGGACTAGTCTCAGATACGCAGTATTTT | CASSSGLVSDTQYF
TRBJ1-4 | - | 14 | TRBV6-6 | - | TGTGCCAGCAGTTATGAGGGAGGGGATGAAAAACTGTTTTTT | CASSYEGGDEKLFF
TRBJ2-3 | - | 14 | TRBV6-6 | - | TGTGCCAGCAGTTACTCGGCGGGTACGAATACGCAGTATTTT | CASSYSAGTNTQYF
TRBJ2-2 | - | 16 | TRBV14 | few | TGTGCCAGCAGCCAAGTAGGAGCTTTCAACACCGGGGAGCTGTTTTTT | CASSQVGAFNTGELFF
TRBJ1-1 | - | 15 | TRBV6-4 | - | TGTGCCAGCAGCCGATCTTTCGGACAGTATGCTGAAGCTTTCTTT | CASSRSFGQYAEAFF
TRBJ2-2 | - | 13 | TRBV4-1 | few | TGCGCCAGCAGCCAAGTATCCACCGGGGAGCTGTTTTTT | CASSQVSTGELFF
TRBJ1-2 | TRBD1 | 14 | TRBV7-9 | few | TGTGCCAGCAGCTTGCCCACAGGGGTAACTGGCTACACCTTC | CASSLPTGVTGYTF
TRBJ2-2 | TRBD2 | 14 | TRBV7-2 | - | TGTGCCAGTCGGGGGGGAGCGAACACCGGGGAGCTGTTTTTT | CASRGGANTGELFF
TRBJ1-4 | - | 12 | TRBV4-2 | - | TGTGCCAGCAGCCAAGACGTTGAAAAACTGTTTTTT | CASSQDVEKLFF
TRBJ2-7 | TRBD2 | 14 | TRBV7-2 | - | TGTGCCAGCAGCTTCTCTAGCGGGGGCTACGAGCAGTACTTC | CASSFSSGGYEQYF
TRBJ1-2 | - | 16 | TRBV2 | - | TGTGCCAGCAGTGGACAGGATAAAGCCATTAACTATGGCTACACCTTC | CASSGQDKAINYGYTF
TRBJ2-4 | - | 11 | TRBV28 | - | TGTGCCAGCAGTCCTTCGGGGATTCAGTACTTC | CASSPSGIQYF
TRBJ1-1 | - | 14 | TRBV27 | - | TGTGCCAGCAGTTTCGCAGGGGCGAACACTGAAGCTTTCTTT | CASSFAGANTEAFF
TRBJ2-7 | TRBD1 | 15 | TRBV5-6 | - | TGTGCCAGCAGCTTGGGGGACAGGGTCTCCTACGAGCAGTACTTC | CASSLGDRVSYEQYF
TRBJ2-1 | - | 19 | TRBV9 | once | TGTGCCAGCAGCCCCAGGGGGGCCGCCCGTTCGAGCTCCTACAATGAGCAGTTCTTC | CASSPRGAARSSSYNEQFF
TRBJ2-3 | TRBD2 | 14 | TRBV5-1 | - | TGCGCCAGCAGGGTCACTAGCGGGACGGATACGCAGTATTTT | CASRVTSGTDTQYF
TRBJ2-1 | TRBD2 | 19 | TRBV9 | - | TGTGCCAGCAGCGTAGGCCCCCCATCTAGCGGGAGCTCCTACAATGAGCAGTTCTTC | CASSVGPPSSGSSYNEQFF
TRBJ1-1 | TRBD1 | 18 | TRBV10-2 | once | TGCGCCAGCAGTGAGTCGAGAAGGGGGCGTACCATGAACACTGAAGCTTTCTTT | CASSESRRGRTMNTEAFF
TRBJ2-7 | - | 13 | TRBV6-5 | - | TGTGCCAGCAGTTACTCGTGGCGGTACGAGCAGTACTTC | CASSYSWRYEQYF
TRBJ1-4 | - | 14 | TRBV15 | - | TGTGCCACCAGCAGAGGAGTCTTCAACGAAAAACTGTTTTTT | CATSRGVFNEKLFF
TRBJ2-7 | - | 12 | TRBV7-9 | - | TGTGCCAGCTCGCCGGGGGACCACGAGCAGTACTTC | CASSPGDHEQYF
TRBJ2-2 | - | 12 | TRBV28 | once | TGTGCCAGCACTTCGCTCACCGGGGAGCTGTTTTTT | CASTSLTGELFF
TRBJ2-2 | - | 14 | TRBV5-4 | few | TGTGCCAGCAGCTTTTCATCGAGTACCGGGGAGCTGTTTTTT | CASSFSSSTGELFF
TRBJ2-5 | - | 12 | TRBV7-3 | - | TGTGCCAGCAGCTCAACCGCGGGGACCCAGTACTTC | CASSSTAGTQYF
TRBJ2-7 | TRBD1 | 14 | TRBV27 | - | TGTGCCAGCAGTTTAGACAGGGGGCAGTACGAGCAGTACTTC | CASSLDRGQYEQYF
TRBJ2-1 | - | 11 | TRBV20-1 | - | TGCAGTCCTAGCTCCTACAATGAGCAGTTCTTC | CSPSSYNEQFF
TRBJ1-5 | - | 14 | TRBV18 | - | TGTGCCAGCTCACCACCAGGGGGGAATCAGCCCCAGCATTTT | CASSPPGGNQPQHF
TRBJ1-4 | - | 13 | TRBV29-1 | once | TGCAGCGTGACAGGATTCCTGAATGAAAAACTGTTTTTT | CSVTGFLNEKLFF
TRBJ2-1 | TRBD2 | 15 | TRBV9 | once | TGTGCCAGCAGCGTAAAAGCGGGAGGGGGAAATGAGCAGTTCTTC | CASSVKAGGGNEQFF